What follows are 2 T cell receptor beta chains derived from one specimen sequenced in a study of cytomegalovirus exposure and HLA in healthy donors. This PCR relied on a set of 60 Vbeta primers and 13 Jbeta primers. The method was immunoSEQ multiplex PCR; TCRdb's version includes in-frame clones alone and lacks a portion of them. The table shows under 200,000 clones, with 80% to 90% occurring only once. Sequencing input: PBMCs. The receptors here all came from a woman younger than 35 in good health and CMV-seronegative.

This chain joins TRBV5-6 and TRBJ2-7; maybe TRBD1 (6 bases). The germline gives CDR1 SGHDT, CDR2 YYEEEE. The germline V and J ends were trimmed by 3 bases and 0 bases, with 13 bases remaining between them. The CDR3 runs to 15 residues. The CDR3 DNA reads TGTGCCAGCAGCTACGCTGGGGGCAGCTCCTACGAGCAGTACTTC. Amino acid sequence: CASSYAGGSSYEQYF.

CDR3 sequence (DNA): TGTGCCAGCAGCTTAGCGATTGGGGGAGGCACTGAAGCTTTCTTT. It encodes CASSLAIGGGTEAFF. V usage is TRBV7-2 and J usage is TRBJ1-1; the D gene is possibly TRBD1 (5 bases). Trimming left V 0 bases short and J 4 bases short, with 12 bases between. The CDR3 loop spans 15 amino acids. Per the germline V gene, CDR1 is SGHTA and CDR2 is FQGNSA.